This record looks at one T cell receptor beta chain sequence and its context. Its antigen is unidentified. This CDR3 contains 13 residues. Looked up from germline, CDR1 is SGHNT and CDR2 is YENEEA. V dropped 5 bases and J dropped 9; count of bases not matched to a gene: 6. Assay used: immunoSEQ multiplex PCR; TCRdb lists only in-frame clones, some missing. Of some 2,500,000 clones listed, 93% are singletons. The data were obtained in a study of shared clonotypes between healthy human individuals. Study results and limitations: It was observed that roughly 5.1% of naive CD4 clonotypes were shared across several donors.

V is TRBV11-3 and J is TRBJ2-1; TRBD2 aligns across 8 bases. This sequence was found in a man younger than 35 in good health. Some clones in this sample may be carry-over from other donors' samples. Specimen: naive CD4+ T cells from PBMCs. Subset denoted: CD45RA+ positively selected. CDR3 bases: TGTGCCAGCAGCAGAATCGCGGGGGGTGAGCAGTTCTTC. It is translated as CASSRIAGGEQFF.